The T cell receptor (beta chain) under discussion was sequenced for a study of blood T cell repertoires in COVID-19. The germline CDR1 and CDR2 sequences are SSHAT and FNYEAQ (reference sequence). Losses at the gene ends were 8 bases for V and 5 bases for J; bases not matched to a gene: 20. This CDR3 comprises 18 residues. Measured with immunoSEQ multiplex PCR; TCRdb has only the in-frame clones, and not every one. The sample lists about 120,000 clones; roughly 88% were seen once. J is TRBJ1-1 and V is TRBV7-7; TRBD1 matches at 10 bases. The receptor was isolated from a man in his forties or fifties with acute or convalescent COVID-19. The sequenced sample was peripheral blood. The CDR3 nucleotides are TGTGCCAGCTTATTCGACCGGGACAGGGGACGTTGTAAGACTGAAGCTTTCTTT. The encoded protein is CASLFDRDRGRCKTEAFF.